This T cell receptor beta chain was identified during a study of cytomegalovirus exposure and HLA in healthy donors (dated by TCRdb to 2016 to 2017). In the study overall: According to an earlier analysis of 587 of the donors, about 179 million T cells yielded approximately 120 million unique TCR beta sequences and about 300 Gb of sequence data. An early release covering about 600 HLA-typed donors comprised 300 to 350 gigabases of sequencing data and approximately 85 million unique TCR sequences. Of the 300 to 450 genotyped donors, 75% to 85% were placed in the genetic ancestry cluster associated with self-reported Caucasian donors. The study aimed to test whether cataloging public T cell receptors could reveal signatures of past pathogen exposure. Using immunosequencing, the study profiled T cell repertoires from approximately 700 subjects and related those repertoires to cytomegalovirus serostatus. Along with the roughly 700-subject first cohort, a separate validation cohort of over 90 different subjects was used. To predict cytomegalovirus infection status, the study brought together high-throughput TCR immunosequencing, statistical association of individual TCRs with disease status, and machine learning. A later analysis re-analyzed previously published TCR beta repertoires from roughly 600 donors and added high-resolution HLA genotyping to study TCR occurrence patterns. The later analysis used no new phenotypic data to find candidate immune exposures, relying instead on TCR beta sequences and their occurrence across donors. In an earlier analysis of 587 of the donors, high-throughput TCR beta sequencing was used to judge whether each TCR beta V gene segment behaved as functional or pseudogenic. Donor age, sex, ethnicity and CMV serostatus were compiled together with the repertoire data. In a later genetic analysis, genome-wide SNP genotypes for about 55% of the roughly 700 donors were used, and that subset was treated as a discovery cohort. All discovery cohort repertoires had been generated using a single sequencing platform. Both class I and class II loci were covered by HLA typing, at four-digit resolution. Typing coverage differed by locus: A, B, C, DRB1 and DQB1 were typed in about 620-640 donors, DQA1 in around 500, DPA1 in 600 to 610, and DPB1 in just under 490. A few DR-DQ haplotypes were handled as single units for association and clustering because linkage in the cohort was strong. Across about 370 genotyped donors of the cohort, an average of approximately 240,000 unique TCR beta nucleotide sequences per donor were sequenced, and approximately 17% of those sequences were non-productive. Study-wide findings and limitations: Because counts were too low, fewer than 20 rarely observed V segments, including chromosome 9 orphons, were excluded from the earlier analysis of about 500 of the donors. A cluster of highly shared sequence variants was judged likely to represent a technical artifact of the sequencing pipeline. Because HLA typing was missing for some donors at each locus, association tests included only the typed subset. Immune exposure information for the cohort was limited to CMV serostatus. The study gave a list of roughly 150 TCR beta chains associated with cytomegalovirus. This cohort had only TCR beta chains sequenced, and the lack of alpha or paired-chain data limited which features could be detected. A later analysis associated 16,951 TCR beta sequences with specific HLA alleles at a false discovery rate of 0.05. A later analysis reported that several top co-occurrence clusters appeared linked to parvovirus B19, influenza, CMV and Epstein-Barr virus. A later analysis found that TCR association rates varied across HLA loci, with DRB1 alleles showing the most associated TCRs and HLA-C alleles the fewest. Broadly in line with IMGT annotations, most TCR beta V segments showed up in productive rearrangements about 87% or about 30% of the time in an earlier analysis of approximately 640 of the donors. A later analysis found that HLA-associated TCR beta chains were more clonally expanded and had lower generation probabilities than equally common non-associated chains. Cytomegalovirus status was reported to be diagnosed by the classifier with high specificity and sensitivity in both the original and validation cohorts. Some IMGT-functional V segments, including TRBV6-2 and TRBV6-3, could not be distinguished by the 87-base-pair reads and were therefore excluded. In a later genetic analysis, fewer N-insertions in productive TCRs were reported among donors in an Asian-associated ancestry cluster than the roughly 640-donor mean. Correlated functional status among segregating V segments might be attributable to linkage disequilibrium, but an unknown experimental factor could not be ruled out. Roughly uniform sequencing depth across donors was assumed in presence/absence analyses, although this assumption may not hold. In a later analysis, most CMV-associated TCR beta chains were found to appear HLA-restricted, with HLA associations seemingly driven largely by CMV exposure. An association between a missense DCLRE1C variant and V-gene and J-gene trimming of TCR beta chains was found in a later genetic analysis and replicated in an independent cohort. A few of the identified cytomegalovirus-associated TCR beta chains were confirmed in vitro to be specific for cytomegalovirus antigens. The authors suggested that the approach could potentially be generalized to other disease states and immunological phenotypes. Assigning TCR associations to individual alleles was difficult when HLA alleles, especially DR and DQ, strongly co-occurred. Most TCR sequences were seen in very few donors, while some public TCRs were found in many individuals. A further reported finding was that TCR beta sequences accurately predicted the HLA-A and HLA-B alleles for most subjects in the first cohort.

Comment on this clone: No antigen is known for it. Per-nucleotide qualities are absent, and no much larger clonotype sits a single base away.

Taken from the germline V gene (reference sequence), the CDR1 and CDR2 loops are PRHDT and FYEKMQ. The CDR3 measures 15 amino acids from cysteine to phenylalanine. The DNA shown is the 45-base CDR3, in frame from base 1. V is shortened by 5 bases, J by 7 bases, and the region joining them spans 17 bases. The cohort comprised fewer than 750 healthy bone marrow donors. At the time of sampling, all cohort members were nominally healthy, though unrecorded immune exposures were likely present. The donor tested CMV seropositive, placing the donor among the roughly 300 seropositive members of the cohort. A peripheral blood sample was collected from each donor, and TCR beta sequencing was performed on peripheral blood mononuclear cells. The Qiagen DNeasy Blood Extraction Kit was used to extract genomic DNA from the blood cell samples. The method was the immunoSEQ multiplex PCR assay. For the multiplex PCR, a mixture combining 60 forward primers for TCR Vbeta segments and 13 reverse primers for TCR Jbeta segments was used. The CDR3 region of rearranged TCR beta genes was amplified from genomic DNA with a multiplex PCR assay. On the Illumina HiSeq System, the amplified TCR beta libraries were sequenced as 87-base-pair reads. Under the source paper's analysis protocol: A later analysis counted approximately 76 million unique TCR beta chains across the 690 or so repertoires, and around 12 million of these chains were shared by at least two donors. To remove PCR and sequencing errors, raw reads were error-corrected and collapsed into unique sequences using a nearest-neighbor algorithm that merged closely related sequences. V, D and J gene segments were assigned by aligning CDR3 sequences to IMGT reference sequences. Each retained sequence needed at least a six-nucleotide match to both a V gene segment and a J gene segment. A rearrangement was called productive if the CDR3 had no stop codons and remained in frame with V and J, and every other rearrangement was called non-productive. Following IMGT convention, CDR3 was defined as the stretch from the second conserved V-encoded cysteine to the conserved J-encoded phenylalanine. The earlier analysis of some 550 of the donors excluded any sequence lacking an unambiguous match to a single V gene segment. An earlier analysis of fewer than 750 of the donors called V segments functional above 56.7% productive rearrangements and segregating when the between-donor standard deviation exceeded 5%. To diagnose cytomegalovirus status from the catalog of TCR beta chain sequences, a statistical classification framework was built. V and J gene assignment, in a later analysis, came from comparing TCR nucleotide sequences with IMGT/GENE-DB human TR gene sequences. In a later analysis, CDR3 sequences and most-parsimonious VDJ recombination scenarios were assigned using the TCRdist pipeline. In a later analysis, each TCR beta chain was defined by its CDR3 amino acid sequence together with its V-gene family, and reads without a unique V-gene family were excluded. In a later analysis, 450 to 600 highly shared, low-generation-probability nucleotide sequences were removed to address suspected cross-contamination and a sequencing artifact. For each public chain, a later analysis derived a clonal expansion index from normalized ranks of inferred template counts within each repertoire. Generation probabilities in a later analysis came from a VDJ recombination model fitted to out-of-frame rearrangements, and those results were checked against IGoR. In a later analysis, TCR-TCR, TCR-HLA and TCR-CMV co-occurrence was scored with hypergeometric tests, and a repertoire-size bias correction was applied to TCR pairs. A later analysis estimated false discovery rates by permuting HLA or CMV assignments 20 times. In a later analysis, co-occurring TCRs were grouped using DBSCAN, with TCRdist sequence similarity added in when clustering inside HLA-allele-positive subsets. Co-occurrence clustering excluded repertoires with fewer than 30,000 or more than 120,000 public chains, plus five with anomalous nucleotide sharing. TCRdb mirrors the immuneACCESS table, restricted to in-frame sequences. Some clones are absent from its copies; in checked studies, under half trace to an unresolved V gene, and the reason for the others is unknown. The DNA gave D and trimming, while V, J and clone size come from that table. The sample data list around 180,000 clones, and about four fifths of these were observed just once. The ten largest clonotypes hold 4.5% to 5.5% of the sample.

The V gene is TRBV13 and the J gene is TRBJ1-4, with the D gene not confidently named. The sequence derives from a girl aged 10 to 17 in good health and CMV-seropositive. The sample was PBMCs. The CDR3 protein is CASSRGEPGSEKLFF. The DNA is TGTGCCAGCAGCCGGGGTGAGCCCGGGAGTGAAAAACTGTTTTTT.